Given below is one T cell receptor (beta chain) in context. As yet, its antigen is unknown. This sample stems from a study of CD8+CD57+ T cells in acquired aplastic anemia. About the research overall: Sorted CD4+ and CD8+ cells gave an average of approximately 3.4 ug of DNA.

Patients picked for sequencing had shown CD8+CD57+ cell expansion detected by flow cytometry. At blood sampling, none of the patients had yet received therapy. Profiles of TCR beta VDJ and CDR3 were generated from a genomic DNA template. TCRdb called the reads again in MiXCR, with one record for every CDR3 protein. The sample contains approximately 250,000 distinct CDR3 sequences, approximately 79% of which appear only once. Regarding the study as a whole: Around 29 shared CD8+ CDR3s appeared highly expressed within patients' immunodominant clones.

The source of this sequence is a human donor with aplastic anemia. Material for sequencing was sorted CD4+, CD8+, or CD8+CD57+ T cells (not recorded which) from PBMCs.

CDR3 in DNA: TGTGCCAGCAGCTTAGATGTGGGACTAGACTACGAGCAGTACTTC. This translates into CASSLDVGLDYEQYF. This chain connects TRBV7-9 to TRBJ2-7; TRBD2 matches at 8 bases. The CDR3 runs to 15 residues. Germline V gene lookup returns CDR1 SEHNR and CDR2 FQNEAQ (reference sequence). With V trimmed by 1 base and J by 3 bases, 5 bases remained unmatched.